Listed below are T cell receptor beta chains from one sample, sequenced in a study of graft-versus-host responses after intestinal transplantation. TCRdb keeps only in-frame clones here, not all; method: immunoSEQ multiplex PCR. The sample gives around 130,000 clones, more than 80% of which show up once; around 0.15% is in the top ten. These TCRs are of unknown antigen specificity. The source was unstimulated CD4+ T cells sorted from spleen or lymph node cells, collected before intestinal transplant. The receptors shown here come from a human donor who received an intestinal transplant. The CDR3 runs from the conserved cysteine through the conserved F or W. Fields, in order: V gene, clone size, D gene, J gene, CDR3 protein, CDR3 DNA. The D gene is left open where the match is weak. Part of the rows lack a size; the others show once, few, many or a class for expanded clones.

V: TRBV18
size: NA
D: NA
J: TRBJ1-4
CDR3: CASSPTGSGESEKLFF
DNA: TGTGCCAGCTCGCCAACAGGGAGTGGGGAGAGTGAAAAACTGTTTTTT

V: TRBV7-9
size: NA
D: NA
J: TRBJ1-2
CDR3: CASSRDAQIYGYTF
DNA: TGTGCCAGCAGCAGAGATGCGCAGATCTATGGCTACACCTTC

V: TRBV5-1
size: NA
D: TRBD1
J: TRBJ2-7
CDR3: CASSLQGLHGEQYF
DNA: TGCGCCAGCAGCTTACAGGGGCTTCATGGCGAGCAGTACTTC

V: TRBV9
size: NA
D: TRBD1
J: TRBJ1-1
CDR3: CASSAGTGEIDTEAFF
DNA: TGTGCCAGCAGCGCAGGGACAGGGGAAATTGACACTGAAGCTTTCTTT

V: TRBV4-2
size: NA
D: NA
J: TRBJ2-5
CDR3: CASSQEGRETQYF
DNA: TGTGCCAGCAGCCAAGAGGGCCGAGAGACCCAGTACTTC

V: TRBV2
size: once
D: NA
J: TRBJ1-1
CDR3: CASSEGPNTEAFF
DNA: TGTGCCAGCAGTGAAGGCCCGAACACTGAAGCTTTCTTT

V: TRBV25-1
size: NA
D: TRBD2
J: TRBJ2-1
CDR3: CASTDSGGSYNEQFF
DNA: TGTGCCAGCACCGATAGCGGGGGCTCCTACAATGAGCAGTTCTTC

V: TRBV5-4
size: NA
D: TRBD1
J: TRBJ2-7
CDR3: CASSRDRGLEQYF
DNA: TGTGCCAGCAGCAGGGACAGGGGGCTCGAGCAGTACTTC

V: TRBV7-2
size: NA
D: TRBD2
J: TRBJ2-5
CDR3: CASSLSLAGGEETQYF
DNA: TGTGCCAGCAGCTTATCACTGGCGGGGGGGGAAGAGACCCAGTACTTC

V: TRBV6-5
size: NA
D: NA
J: TRBJ1-2
CDR3: CASRESAMDYGYTF
DNA: TGTGCCAGCAGGGAGTCTGCTATGGACTATGGCTACACCTTC

V: TRBV6-5
size: NA
D: TRBD2
J: TRBJ2-2
CDR3: CASYGTSGNTGELFF
DNA: TGTGCCAGCTACGGGACTAGCGGTAACACCGGGGAGCTGTTTTTT

V: TRBV10-1
size: few
D: NA
J: TRBJ2-7
CDR3: CASSEEGKSYEQYF
DNA: TGCGCCAGCAGTGAAGAGGGGAAATCCTACGAGCAGTACTTC

V: TRBV19
size: NA
D: NA
J: TRBJ1-6
CDR3: CASSSQGSYNSPLHF
DNA: TGTGCCAGTAGTTCGCAGGGCTCCTATAATTCACCCCTCCACTTT

V: TRBV19
size: few
D: NA
J: TRBJ1-3
CDR3: CASSTLRGLSGNTIYF
DNA: TGTGCCAGTAGTACCCTCCGGGGCCTCTCTGGAAACACCATATATTTT

V: TRBV6-5
size: NA
D: NA
J: TRBJ1-6
CDR3: CASSYSGGNSPLHF
DNA: TGTGCCAGCAGTTACTCGGGTGGGAATTCACCCCTCCACTTT

V: TRBV4-2
size: NA
D: NA
J: TRBJ1-1
CDR3: CASSQEGGPNTEAFF
DNA: TGTGCCAGCAGCCAAGAGGGAGGGCCGAACACTGAAGCTTTCTTT

V: TRBV19
size: NA
D: NA
J: TRBJ2-7
CDR3: CASSTTAASYEQYF
DNA: TGTGCCAGTAGTACAACAGCAGCCTCCTACGAGCAGTACTTC

V: TRBV25-1
size: NA
D: NA
J: TRBJ2-7
CDR3: CASAWGSSEQYF
DNA: TGTGCCAGCGCCTGGGGCTCTTCCGAGCAGTACTTC

V: TRBV2
size: NA
D: TRBD1
J: TRBJ1-6
CDR3: CASTWTGENSPLHF
DNA: TGTGCCAGCACGTGGACAGGGGAAAATTCACCCCTCCACTTT

V: TRBV6-1
size: NA
D: TRBD2
J: TRBJ2-3
CDR3: CASSELSGPTDTQYF
DNA: TGTGCCAGCAGTGAACTTAGCGGGCCCACAGATACGCAGTATTTT

V: TRBV5-4
size: NA
D: TRBD1
J: TRBJ1-1
CDR3: CASSHGTGGTTEAFF
DNA: TGTGCCAGCAGCCACGGGACAGGGGGAACCACTGAAGCTTTCTTT

V: TRBV2
size: NA
D: NA
J: TRBJ1-1
CDR3: CASSLGFPEAFF
DNA: TGTGCCAGCAGTTTGGGGTTCCCTGAAGCTTTCTTT

V: TRBV27
size: NA
D: NA
J: TRBJ2-5
CDR3: CASSLSLDRAQYF
DNA: TGTGCCAGCAGTTTATCTCTAGACCGGGCCCAGTACTTC

V: TRBV6-1
size: NA
D: TRBD2
J: TRBJ2-7
CDR3: CASSGGPGGYEQYF
DNA: TGTGCCAGCAGTGGAGGTCCGGGGGGGTACGAGCAGTACTTC

V: TRBV11-2
size: NA
D: NA
J: TRBJ1-2
CDR3: CASSPPRAALYGYTF
DNA: TGTGCCAGCAGCCCACCCCGGGCAGCGCTTTATGGCTACACCTTC

V: TRBV4-1
size: NA
D: TRBD1
J: TRBJ1-6
CDR3: CASSQDPTGRNSPLHF
DNA: TGCGCCAGCAGCCAAGATCCGACAGGGAGAAATTCACCCCTCCACTTT

V: TRBV2
size: NA
D: TRBD2
J: TRBJ2-5
CDR3: CASSPSGGTRGETQYF
DNA: TGTGCCAGCAGTCCTAGCGGGGGGACCCGCGGGGAGACCCAGTACTTC

V: TRBV6-4
size: once
D: NA
J: TRBJ1-1
CDR3: CASRGLVEAFF
DNA: TGTGCCAGCAGGGGACTTGTTGAAGCTTTCTTT

V: TRBV25-1
size: NA
D: NA
J: TRBJ1-4
CDR3: CASSERARTNEKLFF
DNA: TGTGCCAGCAGTGAACGTGCCAGAACCAATGAAAAACTGTTTTTT